This T cell receptor (beta chain) was identified during a study of patients and donors after allogeneic stem cell transplantation. This clonotype was found a few times. Germline V gives CDR1 SGDLS, CDR2 YYNGEE. The CDR3 totals 14 residues. Trimming pared 3 bases from V and 8 bases from J, leaving 17 bases between. One entry per CDR3 protein, called by TCRdb with MiXCR from the RT-PCR reads. The data hold some 960,000 distinct CDR3 sequences, with about a sixth observed a single time. J is TRBJ1-2 and V is TRBV9; D not resolved. This clonotype was sampled from a human donor who was either an allogeneic HSCT recipient or a stem cell or donor lymphocyte infusion donor (not recorded which). It is not recorded whose cells these are; they may come from a transplant donor. The sample comprised blood, either unsorted or a sorted T cell fraction (not recorded which). Here the CDR3 DNA reads TGTGCCAGCAGCGCTAGGAGCGGGTACGTGGGCTACACCTTC. Translation: CASSARSGYVGYTF.